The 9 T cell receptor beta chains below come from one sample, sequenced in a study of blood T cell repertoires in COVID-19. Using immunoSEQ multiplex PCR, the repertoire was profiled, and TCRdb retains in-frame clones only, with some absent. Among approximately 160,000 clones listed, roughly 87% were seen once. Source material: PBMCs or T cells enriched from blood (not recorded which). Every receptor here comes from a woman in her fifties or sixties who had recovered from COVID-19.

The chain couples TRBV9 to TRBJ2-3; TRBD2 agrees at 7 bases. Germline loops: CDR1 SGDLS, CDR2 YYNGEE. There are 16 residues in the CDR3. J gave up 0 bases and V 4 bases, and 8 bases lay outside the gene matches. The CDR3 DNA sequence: TGTGCCAGCAGCAGGCTAGCGGATTCTAGCACAGATACGCAGTATTTT. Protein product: CASSRLADSSTDTQYF.

DNA of the CDR3: TGCGCCAGCAGCCAAGATCCCGGGACAGGGCGAGACTATGGCTACACCTTC. Protein: CASSQDPGTGRDYGYTF. The chain recombines TRBV4-1 with TRBJ1-2, with 9 bases identical to TRBD1. Trimming cost V 0 bases and J 3 bases; bases outside gene matches: 8. CDR1 and CDR2 from the germline V gene are MGHRA and YSYEKL. CDR3 length: 17 amino acids.

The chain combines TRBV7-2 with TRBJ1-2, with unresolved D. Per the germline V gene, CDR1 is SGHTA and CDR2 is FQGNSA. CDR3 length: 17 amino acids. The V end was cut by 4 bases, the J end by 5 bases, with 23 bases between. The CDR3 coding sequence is TGTGCCAGCAGCTCACATGGCGGAGGTGGGGATATTTATGGCTACACCTTC. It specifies CASSSHGGGGDIYGYTF.

Here the CDR3 reads CATSDNRDYNEQFF. In DNA, the CDR3 is TGTGCCACCAGTGACAACCGGGACTACAATGAGCAGTTCTTC. The V gene is TRBV24-1, the J gene TRBJ2-1; D perhaps matches TRBD2 (5 bases). Trimming shortened V by 4 bases and J by 3 bases, and 9 bases separated the two germline ends. Germline lookup yields CDR1 KGHDR and CDR2 SFDVKD. CDR3 length: 14 residues.

In nucleotides, the CDR3 is TGCAGCGTTGAAGGGGCAGGGGGGAACTATGGCTACACCTTC. Protein: CSVEGAGGNYGYTF. This chain links TRBV29-1 with TRBJ1-2; TRBD1 aligns across 7 bases. CDR1 is SQVTM and CDR2 is ANQGSEA in the germline V gene. Trimming removed 1 base from V and 2 bases from J; junction bases left unmatched: 4. The CDR3 sequence is 14 residues long.

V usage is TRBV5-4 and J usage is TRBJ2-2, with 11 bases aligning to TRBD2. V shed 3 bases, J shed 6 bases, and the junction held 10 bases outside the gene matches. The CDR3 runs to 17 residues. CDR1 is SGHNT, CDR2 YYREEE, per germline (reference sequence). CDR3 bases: TGTGCCAGCAGCTGGGGACTAGCGGCGCCACGGCCCGGGGAGCTGTTTTTT. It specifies CASSWGLAAPRPGELFF.

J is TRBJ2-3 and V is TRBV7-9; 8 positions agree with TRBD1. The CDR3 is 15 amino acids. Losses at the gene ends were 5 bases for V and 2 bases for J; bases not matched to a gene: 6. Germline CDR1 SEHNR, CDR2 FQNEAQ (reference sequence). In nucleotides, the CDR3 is TGTGCCAGCAGCCCGGGACAGGTACTCACAGATACGCAGTATTTT. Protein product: CASSPGQVLTDTQYF. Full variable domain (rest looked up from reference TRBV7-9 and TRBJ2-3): DTGVSQNPRHKITKRGQNVTFRCDPISEHNRLYWYRQTLGQGPEFLTYFQNEAQLEKSRLLSDRFSAERPKGSFSTLEIQRTEQGDSAMYLCASSPGQVLTDTQYFGPGTRLTVL.

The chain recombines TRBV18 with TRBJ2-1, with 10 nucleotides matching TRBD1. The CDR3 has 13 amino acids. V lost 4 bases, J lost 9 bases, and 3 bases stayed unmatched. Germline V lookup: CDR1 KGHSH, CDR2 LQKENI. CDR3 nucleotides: TGTGCCAGCTCACGACAGGGGGCGGGTGAGCAGTTCTTC. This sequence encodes CASSRQGAGEQFF.

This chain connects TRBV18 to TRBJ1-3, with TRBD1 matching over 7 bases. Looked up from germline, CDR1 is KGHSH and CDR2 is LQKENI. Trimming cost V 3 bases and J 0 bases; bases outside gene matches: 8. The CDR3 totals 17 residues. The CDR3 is CASSPYDREDSGNTIYF. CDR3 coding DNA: TGTGCCAGCTCACCTTACGACAGGGAAGACTCTGGAAACACCATATATTTT.